This TCR beta chain appears in the sequencing data of a study of blood T cell repertoires in COVID-19. For the study at large: PBMCs, B-cell-depleted T cells, or T cells provided the cDNA or gDNA that made up the material.

Trimming left V 0 bases short and J 0 bases short, with 13 bases between. The CDR3 is 16 residues long. The germline V gene encodes CDR1 SGHRS and CDR2 YFSETQ. This table comes from immunoSEQ multiplex PCR, and its TCRdb copy is limited to in-frame clones, with some not included. The table shows 200,000 to 250,000 clones, with approximately 85% occurring only once. The TCR originated in a woman aged 65 to 85 with COVID-19, enrolled during active disease. The chain links TRBV5-1 to TRBJ2-7; D unresolved. The sample comprised peripheral blood. DNA of the CDR3: TGCGCCAGCAGCTTGGGCGGTTCAAGTATCTCCTACGAGCAGTACTTC. Encoded protein: CASSLGGSSISYEQYF.